These 32 T cell receptor beta chains were sequenced from one sample in a study of cytomegalovirus exposure and HLA in healthy donors. 60 Vbeta and 13 Jbeta primers were used in PCR. Clones were read by immunoSEQ multiplex PCR, and TCRdb kept only the in-frame ones, dropping some. The table includes about 150,000 clones, roughly 62% detected once. The specimen sequenced was PBMCs. All receptors come from a man between 60 and 70 years old in good health and CMV-seronegative.

The chain has TRBV7-9 and TRBJ1-4, with D possibly being TRBD1 (5 bases). Between the trimmed V and J ends, which lost 5 bases and 4 bases, there was a span of 14 bases. The CDR3 totals 15 residues. Germline V gives CDR1 SEHNR, CDR2 FQNEAQ (reference sequence). CDR3 bases: TGTGCCAGCAGCCCGCCGGGAGGGGTTAATGAAAAACTGTTTTTT. This gives the protein CASSPPGGVNEKLFF. Filled out from reference TRBV7-9 and TRBJ1-4, the complete variable domain reads DTGVSQNPRHKITKRGQNVTFRCDPISEHNRLYWYRQTLGQGPEFLTYFQNEAQLEKSRLLSDRFSAERPKGSFSTLEIQRTEQGDSAMYLCASSPPGGVNEKLFFGSGTQLSVL.

V is TRBV19 and J is TRBJ1-2; TRBD1 might be the D (5 bases). This CDR3 has 15 amino acids. Trimming took 3 bases from V and 4 from J, leaving 15 bases between them. From germline, CDR1 is LNHDA and CDR2 SQIVND (reference sequence). The CDR3 loop is CASSMISGSGYGYTF. Here the CDR3 DNA reads TGTGCCAGTAGTATGATTTCAGGGTCAGGCTATGGCTACACCTTC.

With regard to this clone: Other DNA sequences in the same sample also yield this CDR3. This chain links TRBV28 with TRBJ1-4; no firm D call. The length of the CDR3 is 13 residues. The V end was cut by 2 bases, the J end by 8 bases, with 9 bases between. The germline V gene encodes CDR1 MDHEN and CDR2 SYDVKM. The chain's CDR3 is CASSLGGDEKLFF. The CDR3 coding sequence is TGTGCCAGCAGTTTAGGTGGAGACGAAAAACTGTTTTTT.

This chain links TRBV7-6 with TRBJ1-3, with TRBD1 identical over 7 bases. CDR3 length: 17 residues. CDR1 is SGHVS, CDR2 FNYEAQ, per germline. The V gene end was trimmed by 5 bases and the J gene end by 4 bases; junction bases not matched to a gene: 14. In DNA, the CDR3 is TGTGCCAGCAGCACCCGACAGGGTCTGACGTGGGGAAACACCATATATTTT. Protein: CASSTRQGLTWGNTIYF.

A few counts support this clone. The chain uses TRBV11-2 and TRBJ2-7, with TRBD1 as a possible D gene (6 bases). CDR1 and CDR2 (germline): SGHAT, FQNNGV. The ends were cut back, 4 bases at V and 3 bases at J, with 10 bases in the middle. The CDR3 length is 13 residues. CDR3 DNA: TGTGCCAGCAGCTACAGGGTAAACTACGAGCAGTACTTC. This encodes CASSYRVNYEQYF.

Note on this clone: The junction and the germline gene differ at one end; a read error may be behind it. V and J are TRBV7-7 and TRBJ2-3, with D uncertain. From germline, CDR1 is SSHAT and CDR2 FNYEAQ (reference sequence). The CDR3 runs to 14 residues. The CDR3 region has the DNA TGTGCTAGCAGCTTGGGCCGAAACACAGATACGCAGTATTTT. Translated: CASSLGRNTDTQYF.

V usage is TRBV7-9 and J usage is TRBJ1-2, with D unclear. Trimming left V 2 bases short and J 6 bases short, with 7 bases between. This CDR3 spans 12 amino acids. In germline, CDR1 is SEHNR, CDR2 FQNEAQ (reference sequence). Here the CDR3 reads CASSLYGDGYTF. In DNA form, the CDR3 reads TGTGCCAGCAGCTTATACGGGGATGGCTACACCTTC.

The CDR3 DNA sequence: TGTGCCAGCAGCGTGGGCAGGGACTATGGCTACACCTTC. Encoded protein: CASSVGRDYGYTF. The chain links TRBV9 to TRBJ1-2; possible D gene TRBD1, 5 bases. V was shortened by 2 bases and J by 3 bases, with 8 bases between the two germline ends. Germline V lookup: CDR1 SGDLS, CDR2 YYNGEE. The CDR3 is made up of 13 amino acids.

J is TRBJ1-1 and V is TRBV6-1; possible D gene TRBD1, 6 bases. Trimming stripped 3 bases from V and 2 bases from J, with 13 bases between. The CDR3 is 15 amino acids. CDR1 MNHNS and CDR2 SASEGT come from the germline V gene. CDR3 residues: CASSDPGQTNTEAFF. The CDR3 region has the DNA TGTGCCAGCAGTGACCCCGGACAGACAAACACTGAAGCTTTCTTT.

A few counts support this clone. The V call is TRBV5-1, the J call TRBJ1-1, with a tentative D call TRBD1 (6 bases). Trimming left V 0 bases short and J 1 base short, with 16 bases between. The germline CDR1 and CDR2 sequences are SGHRS and YFSETQ. The CDR3 sequence is 17 residues long. The CDR3: CASSLDGTSAGNTEAFF. DNA for the CDR3: TGCGCCAGCAGCTTGGACGGGACAAGTGCAGGGAACACTGAAGCTTTCTTT. Filled out from reference TRBV5-1 and TRBJ1-1, the complete variable domain reads KAGVTQTPRYLIKTRGQQVTLSCSPISGHRSVSWYQQTPGQGLQFLFEYFSETQRNKGNFPGRFSGRQFSNSRSEMNVSTLELGDSALYLCASSLDGTSAGNTEAFFGQGTRLTVV.

This clone was recorded only once. J is TRBJ1-2 and V is TRBV27; D is possibly TRBD1 (6 bases). V was trimmed by 0 bases and J by 4 bases, leaving 12 bases between them. Germline loops: CDR1 MNHEY, CDR2 SMNVEV (reference sequence). This CDR3 comprises 15 residues. The CDR3 protein is CASSLSPGVGYGYTF. CDR3 DNA sequence: TGTGCCAGCAGTTTATCCCCAGGGGTGGGCTATGGCTACACCTTC.

The chain employs TRBV7-8 and TRBJ2-7; D is unresolved. This CDR3 has 13 residues. Germline values: CDR1 SGHVS, CDR2 FQNEAQ. V lost 0 bases and J lost 6, with 9 bases in between. The CDR3 sequence: CASSLAPQFEQYF. The CDR3 coding sequence is TGTGCCAGCAGCTTAGCGCCCCAGTTCGAGCAGTACTTC.

The J gene is TRBJ2-1, the V gene TRBV5-1, with 11 bases matching TRBD2. In germline, CDR1 is SGHRS, CDR2 YFSETQ. J lost 0 bases, V lost 4 bases, and 9 bases had no gene match. The CDR3 has 18 amino acids. The CDR3 loop reads CASSARTSGWSSYNEQFF. CDR3 in DNA: TGCGCCAGCAGCGCCCGGACTAGCGGGTGGAGCTCCTACAATGAGCAGTTCTTC.

This clone was counted between two and nine times. The chain is built from TRBV10-3 and TRBJ1-2, with D perhaps matching TRBD1 (6 bases). Germline V gene sequence: CDR1 ENHRY, CDR2 SYGVKD. Trimming removed 3 bases at V and 5 bases at J, with 10 bases between. This CDR3 is 13 amino acids long. In DNA form, the CDR3 reads TGTGCCATCAGTGACAACCAGGGGTATGGCTACACCTTC. Its protein is CAISDNQGYGYTF.

The chain combines TRBV5-8 with TRBJ1-1; perhaps TRBD1 as D (5 bases). The CDR3 runs to 14 residues. The germline CDR1 and CDR2 sequences are SGHTS and YDEGEE. V shed 1 base and J shed 0 bases, with 7 bases lying between them. The CDR3 DNA is TGTGCCAGCAGCTTGAGGGGTTTGAACACTGAAGCTTTCTTT. Its protein is CASSLRGLNTEAFF.

The rearrangement uses TRBV6-5 and TRBJ1-6; D gene uncertain. Looked up from germline, CDR1 is MNHEY and CDR2 is SVGAGI. Trimming took off 0 bases at V and 6 bases at J, with 12 bases between the two ends. CDR3 length: 16 residues. For the CDR3, the DNA is TGTGCCAGCAGTTACTCCGTTGCGGCGTCTAATTCACCCCTCCACTTT. This gives the protein CASSYSVAASNSPLHF.

There are a few counts of this clone. The chain combines TRBV4-1 with TRBJ2-7, with D perhaps matching TRBD1 (6 bases). Germline assignment: CDR1 MGHRA and CDR2 YSYEKL. The length of the CDR3 is 13 residues. Trimming removed 4 bases at V and 5 bases at J, with 12 bases between. CDR3 protein: CASSRDNANEQYF. CDR3 DNA sequence: TGCGCCAGCAGCCGGGACAACGCTAACGAGCAGTACTTC.

The J gene is TRBJ2-7, the V gene TRBV6-5, with D possibly matching TRBD2 (5 bases). The V end lost 5 bases, the J end lost 4 bases, and 18 bases lay between the germline ends. This CDR3 spans 15 amino acids. Looked up from germline, CDR1 is MNHEY and CDR2 is SVGAGI. The CDR3, as DNA: TGTGCCAGCAGTCCCCCGGGCAGCGGATATTACGAGCAGTACTTC. Protein sequence: CASSPPGSGYYEQYF.

The chain is built from TRBV15 and TRBJ1-5; D not certain. The CDR3 has 15 residues. Per the germline V gene, CDR1 is LNHNV and CDR2 is YYDKDF (reference sequence). Trimming shortened V by 1 base and J by 2 bases, and 9 bases separated the two germline ends. The CDR3 DNA reads TGTGCCACCAGCAGAGGGCAGAAAGGCAATCAGCCCCAGCATTTT. The encoded protein is CATSRGQKGNQPQHF.

This sequence joins TRBV10-3 and TRBJ2-2; D perhaps matches TRBD2 (6 bases). This CDR3 contains 14 residues. V shed 4 bases and J shed 1 base, with 7 bases lying between them. Looked up from germline, CDR1 is ENHRY and CDR2 is SYGVKD. The CDR3 spells CAISVGGNTGELFF. The CDR3 DNA sequence: TGTGCCATCAGTGTGGGGGGGAACACCGGGGAGCTGTTTTTT.

This chain joins TRBV28 and TRBJ2-7; 7 bases are a match to TRBD2. V shed 6 bases, J shed 5 bases, and the junction held 4 bases outside the gene matches. This CDR3 has 12 residues. Germline CDR1 and CDR2: MDHEN and SYDVKM. As DNA, the CDR3 is TGTGCCAGCAGGACTAGCAACGACGAGCAGTACTTC. Encoded protein: CASRTSNDEQYF.

The CDR3 DNA sequence: TGTGCCAGCAGACAGGGGGCTACTACCTACGAGCAGTACTTC. Residues: CASRQGATTYEQYF. This chain uses TRBV6-6 with TRBJ2-7, with 9 bases lining up with TRBD1. Germline CDR1 reads MNHNY; CDR2 reads SVGAGI (reference sequence). The CDR3 has 14 residues. The V and J ends lost 6 bases and 2 bases, in that order; junction bases with no gene match: 5.

Note on this clone: The junction departs from the called germline gene at one end, perhaps through a read error. The CDR3 DNA is TGTTCCAGCAGCCAGTCTGGAAACACCATATATTTT. Residues: CSSSQSGNTIYF. The chain carries TRBV7-9 and TRBJ1-3; D is ambiguous. The germline CDR1 and CDR2 sequences are SEHNR and FQNEAQ (reference sequence). The length of the CDR3 is 12 residues.

As for this clone: No conserved phenylalanine or tryptophan is present at the end of the CDR3, so a read error is the likely explanation. This sequence joins TRBV4-1 and TRBJ2-7, with D tentatively TRBD2 (7 bases). This CDR3 contains 15 residues. V shed 4 bases and J shed 2 bases, with 15 bases lying between them. Per germline, CDR1 MGHRA and CDR2 YSYEKL. The chain's CDR3 is CASSPTSGTPYEQYL. CDR3 DNA sequence: TGCGCCAGCAGCCCGACAAGCGGGACACCCTACGAGCAGTACCTC.

The chain recombines TRBV6-5 with TRBJ2-2; D is undetermined. The V gene lost 6 bases and the J gene lost 3 bases, with 8 bases spanning the gap. Germline CDR1 and CDR2: MNHEY and SVGAGI. The CDR3 sequence is 13 residues long. CDR3 sequence (DNA): TGTGCCAGCAGCCCCTCAGACACCGGGGAGCTGTTTTTT. Translating gives CASSPSDTGELFF.

V and J are TRBV27 and TRBJ2-7; 12 bases fit TRBD2. The ends lost 6 bases at V and 4 bases at J; junction bases unmatched: 10. This CDR3 comprises 16 residues. Germline CDR1 is MNHEY and CDR2 is SMNVEV (reference sequence). The chain's CDR3 is CASSFSGLAGSYEQYF. The CDR3 coding sequence is TGTGCCAGCAGCTTCTCAGGACTAGCGGGATCTTACGAGCAGTACTTC.

This chain connects TRBV7-3 to TRBJ1-1; D not resolved. This CDR3 has 13 residues. In germline, CDR1 is SGHTA, CDR2 FQGTGA. Trimming pared 1 base from V and 1 base from J, leaving 4 bases between. The CDR3 is CASSLNRNTEAFF. As DNA, the CDR3 is TGTGCCAGCAGCTTAAACAGGAACACTGAAGCTTTCTTT.

The chain links TRBV9 to TRBJ2-3; weak D call: TRBD2 (5 bases). Germline V gene lookup returns CDR1 SGDLS and CDR2 YYNGEE. Trimming removed 4 bases from V and 5 bases from J, with 14 bases in between. CDR3 length equals 14 residues. The CDR3 coding sequence is TGTGCCAGCAGCCCCTCTACAGAGGGAGATACGCAGTATTTT. Amino acid sequence: CASSPSTEGDTQYF.

This clone was observed a handful of times. The chain joins TRBV27 to TRBJ2-7; weak D call: TRBD2 (5 bases). CDR1 is MNHEY and CDR2 is SMNVEV in the germline V gene (reference sequence). The ends were cut back, 2 bases at V and 7 bases at J, with 18 bases in the middle. The CDR3 length is 15 residues. CDR3 in amino acids: CASSLDGLAPREQYF. CDR3 in DNA: TGTGCCAGCAGTTTAGACGGACTGGCGCCAAGAGAGCAGTACTTC.

The chain links TRBV7-9 to TRBJ2-1; 14 bases agree with TRBD2. Trimming at V came to 3 bases and at J to 2 bases, leaving 6 bases not matched to a gene. Germline CDR1 is SEHNR and CDR2 is FQNEAQ (reference sequence). This CDR3 comprises 18 residues. The DNA of the CDR3 is TGTGCCAGCAGCTTCTCCCGACTAGCGGGAGGGCCCTACAATGAGCAGTTCTTC. It is translated as CASSFSRLAGGPYNEQFF.

V and J are TRBV14 and TRBJ2-7; the D gene is possibly TRBD1 (5 bases). Germline V gene data show CDR1 as SGHDN and CDR2 as FVKESK. Trimming shortened V by 1 base and J by 1 base, and 11 bases separated the two germline ends. The CDR3 totals 15 residues. The CDR3 spells CASSQGQFFSYEQYF. The CDR3 DNA sequence: TGTGCCAGCAGCCAAGGACAGTTCTTTTCCTACGAGCAGTACTTC. The whole variable domain, remainder taken from reference TRBV14 and TRBJ2-7, is EAGVTQFPSHSVIEKGQTVTLRCDPISGHDNLYWYRRVMGKEIKFLLHFVKESKQDESGMPNNRFLAERTGGTYSTLKVQPAELEDSGVYFCASSQGQFFSYEQYFGPGTRLTVT.

The V gene is TRBV2, the J gene TRBJ2-2; TRBD1 agrees at 9 bases. The CDR3 is 17 amino acids. The germline gives CDR1 SNHLY, CDR2 FYNNEI. V lost 7 bases and J lost 6; bases outside the gene matches: 15. The CDR3 DNA reads TGTGCCAGCACCATACCGGACAGGGGAAATGGCCCCGGGGAGCTGTTTTTT. Translating gives CASTIPDRGNGPGELFF.